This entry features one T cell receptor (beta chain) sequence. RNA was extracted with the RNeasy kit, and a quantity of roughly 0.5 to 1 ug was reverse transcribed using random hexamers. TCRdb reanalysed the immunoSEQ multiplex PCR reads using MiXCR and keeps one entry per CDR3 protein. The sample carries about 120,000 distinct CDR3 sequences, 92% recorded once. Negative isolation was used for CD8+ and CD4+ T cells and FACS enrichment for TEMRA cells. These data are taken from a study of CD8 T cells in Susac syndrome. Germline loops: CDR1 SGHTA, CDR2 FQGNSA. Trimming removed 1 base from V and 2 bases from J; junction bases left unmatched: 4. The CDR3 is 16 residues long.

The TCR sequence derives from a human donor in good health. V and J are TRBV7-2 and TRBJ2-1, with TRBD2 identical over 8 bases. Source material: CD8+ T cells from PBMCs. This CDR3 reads CASSLVSGGAYNEQFF. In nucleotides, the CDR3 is TGTGCCAGCAGCTTAGTCTCGGGGGGGGCCTACAATGAGCAGTTCTTC.